This is a list of T cell receptor beta chains from one sample in a study of beta chain features in type 1 diabetes. Some clones are missing from TCRdb's copy, which holds only in-frame ones; the method was immunoSEQ multiplex PCR. The sample lists roughly 350,000 clones; 9.5% to 12% were seen once. The sequenced material came from naive CD4+ T cells from blood. Receptors originate from a woman younger than 45 in good health. Both conserved end residues are part of each CDR3. A D gene is named only where the DNA matches it firmly.

v_gene | d_gene | len | CDR3aa
TRBV28 | TRBD2 | 14 | CASGLAGVLYEQYF
TRBV10-3 | TRBD2 | 14 | CAIMPSGSSNEQFF
TRBV10-2 | TRBD2 | 15 | CASSIAGGPYNEQFF
TRBV7-2 | TRBD2 | 15 | CASSSTGTSGGEQFF
TRBV29-1 | . | 13 | CSVAHGRNTEAFF
TRBV9 | . | 16 | CASSVEGGPDTDTQYF
TRBV30 | TRBD1 | 13 | CASSVRDRGEQYF
TRBV27 | TRBD1 | 15 | CASSLLGQGSYEQYF
TRBV14 | TRBD1 | 15 | CASRRGGQGTNEQFF
TRBV2 | . | 14 | CASKRSEGVDIQYF
TRBV7-7 | . | 14 | CASSPDRGTGELFF
TRBV9 | . | 15 | CASSSTTGVGETQYF
TRBV5-4 | TRBD2 | 17 | CASSTGTSGRDLGTQYF
TRBV28 | . | 15 | CASRTPGSSYNEQFF
TRBV30 | . | 13 | CAWKITGTTEAFF
TRBV15 | . | 12 | CATSPRGPEQFF
TRBV28 | . | 15 | CASSLDEVVTGELFF
TRBV9 | . | 14 | CASSAQGTSYGYTF
TRBV5-1 | TRBD2 | 16 | CASSPGLAGGRNEQFF
TRBV19 | . | 18 | CASSGLAKSLRSYNEQFF
TRBV5-1 | . | 12 | CASSPGTNGYTF
TRBV7-3 | . | 16 | CASSEGSINSGNTIYF
TRBV18 | . | 15 | CASSPQTGGPETQYF
TRBV2 | . | 12 | CASSRDSGEQYF
TRBV6-6 | TRBD2 | 15 | CASSYLAGGTDTQYF
TRBV7-2 | . | 16 | CASSLVGTEGYNEQFF
TRBV6-1 | TRBD1 | 13 | CASSGDSQETQYF
TRBV5-1 | . | 13 | CASSQDSDTEAFF
TRBV5-1 | . | 15 | CASSLNHPPQNTQYF
TRBV19 | TRBD1 | 13 | CASTSADRDGYTF
TRBV7-2 | TRBD1 | 14 | CASSFGGGNYGYTF
TRBV18 | . | 14 | CASSPTGRQETQYF
TRBV7-2 | . | 14 | CASSFLDRIGEQYF
TRBV19 | TRBD2 | 15 | CASSQSGSGTNEQFF
TRBV10-3 | . | 14 | CAISDRGDEETQYF
TRBV6-5 | . | 13 | CASTSGPPYEQYF
TRBV11-2 | . | 11 | CASSSSYEQYF
TRBV19 | TRBD1 | 14 | CASSDSPGQREQYF
TRBV2 | TRBD1 | 15 | CASRKEGTGWETQYF
TRBV7-9 | TRBD2 | 17 | CASSHGLAGMSTDTQYF
TRBV7-2 | . | 15 | CASTPGGDAKNIQYF
TRBV29-1 | TRBD1 | 13 | CSVPGTGSSEQYF
TRBV7-3 | . | 11 | CASRSGAAQFF
TRBV7-2 | TRBD2 | 16 | CASSFIAGGVTDTQYF
TRBV30 | . | 14 | CAWSVGGSGNTIYF
TRBV30 | . | 14 | CAWSPGGAWAEAFF
TRBV5-1 | . | 19 | CASSGTRGPGGRASNEQFF
TRBV5-4 | . | 11 | CASRENTEAFF
TRBV5-8 | TRBD2 | 15 | CASSRGTSEYNEQFF
TRBV7-3 | . | 14 | CASSLTGGDQPQHF
TRBV4-3 | TRBD2 | 14 | CASSQRGRVNEQFF
TRBV25-1 | . | 14 | CASSDPGRDTEAFF
TRBV14 | . | 14 | CASSQGLTADTQYF